Below, one T cell receptor (beta chain) is given with its context. Germline loops: CDR1 SGHDN, CDR2 FVKESK. V was cut by 1 base and J by 4 bases, with 8 bases left in between. The CDR3 length is 14 residues. Clones were sequenced by immunoSEQ multiplex PCR, and TCRdb holds only the in-frame ones, with some missing. The sample lists 150,000 or so clones, roughly 90% seen once, with around 6.7% in the top ten. The data derive from a study of blood T cell repertoires in COVID-19. The TCR comes from a woman between 45 and 60 years old who had recovered from COVID-19. This chain connects TRBV14 to TRBJ1-3, with D unresolved. Material for sequencing was PBMCs or T cells enriched from blood (not recorded which). CDR3 sequence: CASSQGLAGNTIYF. In DNA form, the CDR3 reads TGTGCCAGCAGCCAAGGCCTAGCGGGAAACACCATATATTTT.